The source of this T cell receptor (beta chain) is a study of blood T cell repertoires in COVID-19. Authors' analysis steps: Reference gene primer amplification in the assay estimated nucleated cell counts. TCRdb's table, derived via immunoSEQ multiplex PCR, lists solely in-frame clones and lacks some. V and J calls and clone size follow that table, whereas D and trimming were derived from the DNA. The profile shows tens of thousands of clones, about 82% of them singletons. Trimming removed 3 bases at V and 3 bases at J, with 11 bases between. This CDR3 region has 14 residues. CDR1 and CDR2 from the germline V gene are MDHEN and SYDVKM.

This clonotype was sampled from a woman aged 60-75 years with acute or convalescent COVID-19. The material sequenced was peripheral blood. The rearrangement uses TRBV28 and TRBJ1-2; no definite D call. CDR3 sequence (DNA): TGTGCCAGCAGTTTGGTGGTAGGAGACTATGGCTACACCTTC. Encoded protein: CASSLVVGDYGYTF.